The clone carrying this T cell receptor beta chain was observed many times. The CDR3 totals 15 residues. CDR1 SGDLS and CDR2 YYNGEE come from the germline V gene. Trimming removed 5 bases from V and 2 bases from J; junction bases left unmatched: 8. TCRdb re-called the 5' RACE reads with MiXCR, one entry per CDR3 protein. This repertoire shows fewer than 450,000 distinct CDR3 sequences, roughly 9% found once; its top ten account for 7.5% to 9.5%. This specimen comes from a study of identical twins. The sequence was collected from a woman aged 50 to 60 in good health. Source material: naive T cells sorted from blood. The chain uses TRBV9 and TRBJ2-7; 9 nucleotides line up with TRBD1. Here the CDR3 DNA reads TGTGCCAGCAGTCAAGCTGGGGACAGGGCCTACGAGCAGTACTTC. Residues: CASSQAGDRAYEQYF. Combining the CDR3 with reference TRBV9 and TRBJ2-7 gives the whole variable domain DSGVTQTPKHLITATGQRVTLRCSPRSGDLSVYWYQQSLDQGLQFLIQYYNGEERAKGNILERFSAQQFPDLHSELNLSSLELGDSALYFCASSQAGDRAYEQYFGPGTRLTVT.